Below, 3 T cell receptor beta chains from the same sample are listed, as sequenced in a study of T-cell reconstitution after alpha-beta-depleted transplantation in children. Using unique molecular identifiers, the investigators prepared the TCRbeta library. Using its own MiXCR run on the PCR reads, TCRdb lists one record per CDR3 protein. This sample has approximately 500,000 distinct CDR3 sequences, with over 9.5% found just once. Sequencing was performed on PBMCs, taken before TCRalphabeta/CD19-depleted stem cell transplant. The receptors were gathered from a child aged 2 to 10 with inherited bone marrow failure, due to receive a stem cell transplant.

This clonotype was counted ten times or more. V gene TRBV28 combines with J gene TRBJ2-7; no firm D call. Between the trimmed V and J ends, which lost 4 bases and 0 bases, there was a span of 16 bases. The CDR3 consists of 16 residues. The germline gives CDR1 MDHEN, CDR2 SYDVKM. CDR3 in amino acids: CASSWHNRRYSYEQYF. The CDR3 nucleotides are TGTGCCAGCAGTTGGCATAATAGGAGATACTCCTACGAGCAGTACTTC.

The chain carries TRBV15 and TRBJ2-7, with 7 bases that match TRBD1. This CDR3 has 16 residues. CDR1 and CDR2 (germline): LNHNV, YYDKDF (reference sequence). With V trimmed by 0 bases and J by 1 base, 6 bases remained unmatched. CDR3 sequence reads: CATSRDSQGDSYEQYF. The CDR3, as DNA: TGTGCCACCAGCAGAGATTCCCAGGGGGATTCCTACGAGCAGTACTTC.

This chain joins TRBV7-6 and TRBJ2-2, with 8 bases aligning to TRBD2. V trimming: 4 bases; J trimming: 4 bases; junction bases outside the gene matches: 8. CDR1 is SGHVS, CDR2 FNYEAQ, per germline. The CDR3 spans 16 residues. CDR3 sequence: CASSSEGGRSTGELFF. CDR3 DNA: TGTGCCAGCAGCTCCGAGGGCGGGAGGTCCACCGGGGAGCTGTTTTTT. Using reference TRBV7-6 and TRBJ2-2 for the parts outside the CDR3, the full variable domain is GAGVSQSPRYKVTKRGQDVALRCDPISGHVSLYWYRQALGQGPEFLTYFNYEAQQDKSGLPNDRFSAERPEGSISTLTIQRTEQRDSAMYRCASSSEGGRSTGELFFGEGSRLTVL.